This T cell receptor beta chain was obtained from a study of OX40 agonist ivuxolimab in advanced cancers. Study-wide context: The study enrolled dose-escalation patients with hepatocellular carcinoma, melanoma, renal cell or head and neck cancer.

Sequenced by immunoSEQ multiplex PCR; TCRdb stores in-frame clones only, minus some. The sample lists about 83,000 clones, approximately 84% occurring once. Source: CD4+ or CD8+ T cells sorted from blood, taken in a trial of the OX40 agonist ivuxolimab. The sequence derives from an adult with an advanced solid tumor such as melanoma, head and neck, liver or kidney cancer.

The CDR3 nucleotides are TGTGCCAGCACCTCGACAGGCCCTCTATATGGCTACACCTTC. This sequence encodes CASTSTGPLYGYTF. The chain combines TRBV7-9 with TRBJ1-2, with D possibly being TRBD1 (6 bases). Germline values: CDR1 SEHNR, CDR2 FQNEAQ (reference sequence). The CDR3 sequence is 14 residues long. Deletions cut 7 bases from V and 5 bases from J, with 17 bases between.